Listed here is a single T cell receptor beta chain. The data stem from a study of blood T cell repertoires in COVID-19. Measured with immunoSEQ multiplex PCR; TCRdb has only the in-frame clones, and not every one. The sample records some 290,000 clones, more than 90% being singletons. Those who participated ranged in age from roughly 18 to 89 years and resided in about two dozen US areas. This TCR derives from a woman aged 25-40 years who had been exposed to COVID-19. Sequencing was done on a sample of PBMCs or T cells enriched from blood (not recorded which).

Written as DNA, the CDR3 is TGTGCTAGTGGACCACAGGGCTATGGCTACACCTTC. It is translated as CASGPQGYGYTF. The chain carries TRBV12-5 and TRBJ1-2, with a tentative D call TRBD1 (6 bases). V shed 6 bases and J shed 4 bases, with 9 bases lying between them. The CDR3 consists of 12 residues. Per the germline V gene, CDR1 is LGHNT and CDR2 is FRNRAP.